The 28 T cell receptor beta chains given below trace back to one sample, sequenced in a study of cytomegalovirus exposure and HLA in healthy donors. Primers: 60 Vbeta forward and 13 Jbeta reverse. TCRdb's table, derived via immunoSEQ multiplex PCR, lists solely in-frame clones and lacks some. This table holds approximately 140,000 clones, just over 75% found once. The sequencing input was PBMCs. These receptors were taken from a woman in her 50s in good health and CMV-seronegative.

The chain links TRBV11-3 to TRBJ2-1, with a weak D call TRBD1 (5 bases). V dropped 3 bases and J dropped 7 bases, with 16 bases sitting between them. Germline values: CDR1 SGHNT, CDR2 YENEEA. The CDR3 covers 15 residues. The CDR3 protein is CASSLKVARVNEQFF. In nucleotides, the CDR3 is TGTGCCAGCAGCTTGAAGGTAGCCAGGGTTAATGAGCAGTTCTTC. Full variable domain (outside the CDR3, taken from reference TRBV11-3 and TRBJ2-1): EAGVVQSPRYKIIEKKQPVAFWCNPISGHNTLYWYLQNLGQGPELLIRYENEEAVDDSQLPKDRFSAERLKGVDSTLKIQPAELGDSAVYLCASSLKVARVNEQFFGPGTRLTVL.

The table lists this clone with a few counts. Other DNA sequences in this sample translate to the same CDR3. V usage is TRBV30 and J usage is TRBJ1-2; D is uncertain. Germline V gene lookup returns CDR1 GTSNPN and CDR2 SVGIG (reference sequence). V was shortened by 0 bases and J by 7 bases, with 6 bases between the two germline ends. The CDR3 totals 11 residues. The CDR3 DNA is TGTGCCTGGAGTGTACGGGGTGGCTACACCTTC. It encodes CAWSVRGGYTF.

The CDR3 bases are TGTGCCAGCAGGCCCTCGGGGACAGATACGCAGTATTTT. Translated, it gives CASRPSGTDTQYF. The chain recombines TRBV6-5 with TRBJ2-3; perhaps TRBD2 as D (5 bases). CDR1 is MNHEY, CDR2 SVGAGI, per germline. This CDR3 spans 13 amino acids. Trimming took 6 bases from V and 3 from J, leaving 10 bases between them.

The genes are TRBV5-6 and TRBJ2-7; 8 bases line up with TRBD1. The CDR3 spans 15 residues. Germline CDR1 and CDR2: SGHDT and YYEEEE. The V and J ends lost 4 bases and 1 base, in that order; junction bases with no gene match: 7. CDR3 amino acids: CASSQPNRGSYEQYV. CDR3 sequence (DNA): TGTGCCAGCAGCCAACCGAACAGGGGGTCCTACGAGCAGTACGTC.

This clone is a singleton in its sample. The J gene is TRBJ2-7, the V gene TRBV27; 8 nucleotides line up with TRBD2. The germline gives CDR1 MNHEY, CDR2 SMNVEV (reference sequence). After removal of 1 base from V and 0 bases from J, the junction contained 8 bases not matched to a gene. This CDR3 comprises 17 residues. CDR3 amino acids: CASSLLRESGSSYEQYF. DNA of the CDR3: TGTGCCAGCAGTTTATTGCGAGAAAGCGGGAGCTCCTACGAGCAGTACTTC.

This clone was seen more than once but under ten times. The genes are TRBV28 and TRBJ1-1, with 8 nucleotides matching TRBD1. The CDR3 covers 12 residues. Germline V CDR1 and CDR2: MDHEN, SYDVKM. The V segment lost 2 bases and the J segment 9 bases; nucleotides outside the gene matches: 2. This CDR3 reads CASSLGDRKAFF. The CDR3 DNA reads TGTGCCAGCAGTTTAGGGGACAGGAAAGCTTTCTTT.

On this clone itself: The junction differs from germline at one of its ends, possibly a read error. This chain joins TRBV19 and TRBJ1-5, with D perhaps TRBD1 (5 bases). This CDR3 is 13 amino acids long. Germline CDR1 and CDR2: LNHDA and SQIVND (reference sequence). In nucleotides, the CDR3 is TGTGCCAGTAGGCGGCAGGGCAATCAGCCCCAGAATTTT. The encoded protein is CASRRQGNQPQNF.

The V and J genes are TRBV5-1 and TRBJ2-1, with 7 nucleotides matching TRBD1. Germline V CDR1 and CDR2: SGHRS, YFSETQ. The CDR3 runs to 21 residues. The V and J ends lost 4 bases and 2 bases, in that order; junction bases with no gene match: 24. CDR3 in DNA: TGCGCCAGCAGCCCCATAGGCCCGGCCCGGACCCGGGACAGTCCCTACAATGAGCAGTTCTTC. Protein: CASSPIGPARTRDSPYNEQFF.

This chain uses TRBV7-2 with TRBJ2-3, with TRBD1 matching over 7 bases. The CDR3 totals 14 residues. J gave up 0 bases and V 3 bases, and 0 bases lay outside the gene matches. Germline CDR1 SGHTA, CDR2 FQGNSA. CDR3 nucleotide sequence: TGTGCCAGCAGCTTGGGACAGAGCACAGATACGCAGTATTTT. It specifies CASSLGQSTDTQYF.

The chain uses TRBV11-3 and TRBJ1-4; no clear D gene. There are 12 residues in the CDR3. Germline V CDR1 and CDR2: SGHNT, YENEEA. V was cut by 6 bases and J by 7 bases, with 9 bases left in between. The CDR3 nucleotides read TGTGCCAGCAGGAAGCCAGGTGAAAAACTGTTTTTT. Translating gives CASRKPGEKLFF.

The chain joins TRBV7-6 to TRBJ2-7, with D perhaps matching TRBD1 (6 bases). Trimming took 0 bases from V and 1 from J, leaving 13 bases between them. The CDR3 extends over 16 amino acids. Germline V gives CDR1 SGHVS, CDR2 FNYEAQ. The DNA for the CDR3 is TGTGCCAGCAGCTTAGCAGGGGGTCGCAATTCCTACGAGCAGTACTTC. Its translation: CASSLAGGRNSYEQYF.

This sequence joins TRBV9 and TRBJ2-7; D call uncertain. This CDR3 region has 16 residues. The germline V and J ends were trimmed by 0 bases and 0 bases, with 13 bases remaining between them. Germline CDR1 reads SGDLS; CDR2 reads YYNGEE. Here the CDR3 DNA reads TGTGCCAGCAGCGTAGTTTTTCGCGCATACTCCTACGAGCAGTACTTC. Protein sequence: CASSVVFRAYSYEQYF.

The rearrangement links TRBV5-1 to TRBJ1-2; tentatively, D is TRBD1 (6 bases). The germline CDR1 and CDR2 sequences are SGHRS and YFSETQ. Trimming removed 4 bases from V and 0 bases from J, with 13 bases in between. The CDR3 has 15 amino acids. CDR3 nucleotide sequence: TGCGCCAGCAGCCCCACAGGGCAATCTAACTATGGCTACACCTTC. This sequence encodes CASSPTGQSNYGYTF.

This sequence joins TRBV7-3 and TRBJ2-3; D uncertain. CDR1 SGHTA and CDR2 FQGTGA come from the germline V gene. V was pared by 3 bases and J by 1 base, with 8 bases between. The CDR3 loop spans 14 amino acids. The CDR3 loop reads CASSLASRTDTQYF. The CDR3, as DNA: TGTGCCAGCAGCTTGGCTAGTCGCACAGATACGCAGTATTTT.

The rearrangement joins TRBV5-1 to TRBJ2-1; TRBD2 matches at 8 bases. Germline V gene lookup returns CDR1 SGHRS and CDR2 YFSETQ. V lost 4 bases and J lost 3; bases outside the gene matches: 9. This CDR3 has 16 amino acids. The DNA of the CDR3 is TGCGCCAGCAGCCTGCAAACGAGCGGGAGCTACAATGAGCAGTTCTTC. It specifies CASSLQTSGSYNEQFF.

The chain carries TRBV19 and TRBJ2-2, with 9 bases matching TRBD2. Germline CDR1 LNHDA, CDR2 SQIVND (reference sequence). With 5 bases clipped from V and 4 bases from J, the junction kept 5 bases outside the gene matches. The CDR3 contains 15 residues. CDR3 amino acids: CASSFGLASTGELFF. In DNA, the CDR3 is TGTGCCAGTAGTTTCGGACTAGCGTCCACCGGGGAGCTGTTTTTT.

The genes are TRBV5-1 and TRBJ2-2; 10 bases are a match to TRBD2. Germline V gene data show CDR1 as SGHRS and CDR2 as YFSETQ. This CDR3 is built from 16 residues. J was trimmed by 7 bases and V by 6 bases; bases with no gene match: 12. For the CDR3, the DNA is TGCGCCAGCACCTCTAGCGGGAGCTTGGAAAACGGGGAGCTGTTTTTT. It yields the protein CASTSSGSLENGELFF.

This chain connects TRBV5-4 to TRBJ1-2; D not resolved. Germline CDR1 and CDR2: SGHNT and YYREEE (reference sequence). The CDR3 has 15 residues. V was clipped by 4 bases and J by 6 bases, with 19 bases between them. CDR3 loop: CASSATARWFDGYTF. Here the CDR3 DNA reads TGTGCCAGCAGCGCTACAGCACGTTGGTTTGATGGCTACACCTTC.

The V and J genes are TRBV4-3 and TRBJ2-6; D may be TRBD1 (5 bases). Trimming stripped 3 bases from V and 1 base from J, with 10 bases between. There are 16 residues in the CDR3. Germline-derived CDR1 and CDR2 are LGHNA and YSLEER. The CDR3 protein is CASSHTTGSGANVLTF. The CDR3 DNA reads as TGCGCCAGCAGCCATACTACAGGTTCTGGGGCCAACGTCCTGACTTTC.

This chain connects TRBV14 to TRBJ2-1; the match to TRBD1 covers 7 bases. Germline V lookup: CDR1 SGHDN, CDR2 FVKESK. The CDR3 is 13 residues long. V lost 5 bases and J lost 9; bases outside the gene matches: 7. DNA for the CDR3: TGTGCCAGCAGCATAACAGGGGTGGGTGAGCAGTTCTTC. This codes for CASSITGVGEQFF. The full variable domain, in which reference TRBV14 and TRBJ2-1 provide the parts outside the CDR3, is EAGVTQFPSHSVIEKGQTVTLRCDPISGHDNLYWYRRVMGKEIKFLLHFVKESKQDESGMPNNRFLAERTGGTYSTLKVQPAELEDSGVYFCASSITGVGEQFFGPGTRLTVL.

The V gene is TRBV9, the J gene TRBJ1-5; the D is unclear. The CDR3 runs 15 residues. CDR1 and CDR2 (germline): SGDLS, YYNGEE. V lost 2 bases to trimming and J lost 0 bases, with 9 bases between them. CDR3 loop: CASSVWENSNQPQHF. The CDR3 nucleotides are TGTGCCAGCAGCGTGTGGGAGAATAGCAATCAGCCCCAGCATTTT.

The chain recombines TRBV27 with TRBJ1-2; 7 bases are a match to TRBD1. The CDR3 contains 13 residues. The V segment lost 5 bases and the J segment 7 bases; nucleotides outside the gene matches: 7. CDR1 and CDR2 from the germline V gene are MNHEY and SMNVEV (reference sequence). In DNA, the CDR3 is TGTGCCAGCAGTAAAACAGGGGTGCTTGGCTACACCTTC. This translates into CASSKTGVLGYTF.

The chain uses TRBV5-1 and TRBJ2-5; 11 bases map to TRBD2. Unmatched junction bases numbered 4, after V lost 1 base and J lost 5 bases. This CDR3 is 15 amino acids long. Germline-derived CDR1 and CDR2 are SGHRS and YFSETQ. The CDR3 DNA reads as TGCGCCAGCAGCTTGACTAGCGGGAGTTCGGAGACCCAGTACTTC. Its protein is CASSLTSGSSETQYF.

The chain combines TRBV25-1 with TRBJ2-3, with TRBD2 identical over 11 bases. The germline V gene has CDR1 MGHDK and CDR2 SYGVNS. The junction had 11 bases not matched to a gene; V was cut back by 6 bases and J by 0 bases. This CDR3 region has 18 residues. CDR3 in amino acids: CASSSEGRLAGSTDTQYF. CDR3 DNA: TGTGCCAGCAGCTCAGAGGGCCGACTAGCGGGGAGCACAGATACGCAGTATTTT.

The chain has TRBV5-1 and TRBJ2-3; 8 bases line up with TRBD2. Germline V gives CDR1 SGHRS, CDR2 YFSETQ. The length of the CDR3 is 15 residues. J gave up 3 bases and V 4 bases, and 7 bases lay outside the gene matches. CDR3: CASSPGGQGTDTQYF. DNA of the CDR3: TGCGCCAGCAGCCCGGGGGGGCAGGGAACAGATACGCAGTATTTT.

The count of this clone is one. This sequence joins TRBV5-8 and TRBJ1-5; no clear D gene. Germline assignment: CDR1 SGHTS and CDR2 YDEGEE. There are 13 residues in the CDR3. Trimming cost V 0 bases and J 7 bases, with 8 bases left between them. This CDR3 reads CASSLAAGQPQHF. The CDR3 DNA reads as TGTGCCAGCAGCTTGGCAGCCGGGCAGCCCCAGCATTTT. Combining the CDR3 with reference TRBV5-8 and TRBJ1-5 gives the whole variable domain EAGVTQSPTHLIKTRGQQATLRCSPISGHTSVYWYQQALGLGLQFLLWYDEGEERNRGNFPPRFSGRQFPNYSSELNVNALELEDSALYLCASSLAAGQPQHFGDGTRLSIL.

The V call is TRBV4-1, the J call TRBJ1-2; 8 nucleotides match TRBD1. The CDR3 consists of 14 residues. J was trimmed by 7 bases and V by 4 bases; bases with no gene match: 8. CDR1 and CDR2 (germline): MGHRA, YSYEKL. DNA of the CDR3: TGCGCCAGCAGCCTTCGGCAGGGGGCAATTGGCTACACCTTC. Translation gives CASSLRQGAIGYTF.

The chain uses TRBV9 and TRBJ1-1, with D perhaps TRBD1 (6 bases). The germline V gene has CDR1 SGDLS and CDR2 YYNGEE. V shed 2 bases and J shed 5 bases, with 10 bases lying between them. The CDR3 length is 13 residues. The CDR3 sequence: CASSVGGRTEAFF. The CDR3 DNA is TGTGCCAGCAGCGTGGGGGGGCGGACTGAAGCTTTCTTT.